Presented here are 21 T cell receptor beta chains from one specimen sequenced in a study of cytomegalovirus exposure and HLA in healthy donors. This PCR relied on a set of 60 Vbeta primers and 13 Jbeta primers. Profiling relied on immunoSEQ multiplex PCR, and the TCRdb table lists in-frame clones only, not all of them. This table holds 95,000 to 150,000 clones, approximately 15% found once. The specimen sequenced was PBMCs. The source is a woman under 30 in good health and CMV-seronegative.

CDR3 DNA sequence: TGTGCCTGGAATTCAAAAGGAGGATACAATTCACCCCTCCACTTT. Amino acids: CAWNSKGGYNSPLHF. The chain links TRBV30 to TRBJ1-6, with D unclear. This CDR3 is 15 amino acids long. The germline CDR1 and CDR2 sequences are GTSNPN and SVGIG (reference sequence). Trimming stripped 4 bases from V and 7 bases from J, with 17 bases between. The full variable domain, completed using reference TRBV30 and TRBJ1-6, is SQTIHQWPATLVQPVGSPLSLECTVEGTSNPNLYWYRQAAGRGLQLLFYSVGIGQISSEVPQNLSASRPQDRQFILSSKKLLLSDSGFYLCAWNSKGGYNSPLHFGNGTRLTVT.

The V and J genes are TRBV12-2 and TRBJ2-2; the DNA was not used to check the table's D call, TRBD2. TRBV12-2 is a recognized pseudogene. The CDR3 consists of 19 residues. In DNA, the CDR3 is TGTGCAAGTCGCTTAGATCTGACTAGCGGGGGGGTAAGTTCCGGGGAGCTGTTTTTT. Translated, it gives CASRLDLTSGGVSSGELFF.

The chain couples TRBV27 to TRBJ2-1; 8 bases line up with TRBD1. This CDR3 spans 15 amino acids. The germline gives CDR1 MNHEY, CDR2 SMNVEV (reference sequence). V lost 0 bases and J lost 5; bases outside the gene matches: 3. The DNA of the CDR3 is TGTGCCAGCAGTTTATCGACAGGGGTTGACAATGAGCAGTTCTTC. This codes for CASSLSTGVDNEQFF.

Only a few counts were recorded for this clone. V is TRBV2 and J is TRBJ1-1; 7 bases align to TRBD1. Trimming took 6 bases from V and 0 from J; bases not matched to a gene: 7. The CDR3 has 15 residues. Germline CDR1 is SNHLY and CDR2 is FYNNEI. This chain's CDR3 is CASRGDSGMNTEAFF. CDR3 nucleotides: TGTGCCAGCAGGGGGGACAGTGGAATGAACACTGAAGCTTTCTTT.

V gene TRBV7-9 combines with J gene TRBJ2-7, with 9 positions matching TRBD1. Germline V gives CDR1 SEHNR, CDR2 FQNEAQ (reference sequence). CDR3 length: 14 residues. After removal of 1 base from V and 6 bases from J, the junction contained 4 bases not matched to a gene. CDR3: CASSLGGQGGEQYF. CDR3 coding DNA: TGTGCCAGCAGCTTAGGGGGACAGGGAGGCGAGCAGTACTTC.

The genes are TRBV2 and TRBJ1-5; D call uncertain. The V and J ends lost 5 bases and 4 bases respectively, with 6 bases between them. Germline CDR1 is SNHLY and CDR2 is FYNNEI. The CDR3 sequence is 12 residues long. CDR3 in amino acids: CASSPANQPQHF. The CDR3 DNA follows: TGTGCCAGCAGTCCAGCGAATCAGCCCCAGCATTTT.

The chain's CDR3 is CASRQNNQPQHF. CDR3 DNA: TGTGCCAGCCGTCAGAATAATCAGCCCCAGCATTTT. This chain joins TRBV28 and TRBJ1-5; D call uncertain. The CDR3 has 12 amino acids. Germline CDR1 reads MDHEN; CDR2 reads SYDVKM. With 8 bases removed from V and 4 bases from J, the gap between germline ends came to 9 bases.

The chain is built from TRBV7-8 and TRBJ2-5; TRBD2 is a possible D gene (5 bases). From germline, CDR1 is SGHVS and CDR2 FQNEAQ. Trimming took 5 bases from V and 6 from J, leaving 13 bases between them. CDR3 length: 13 amino acids. Here the CDR3 DNA reads TGTGCCAGCAGCCCAGACACGGGAAAGACCCAGTACTTC. As protein: CASSPDTGKTQYF.

CDR3 amino acids: CASSLVQGAGETQYF. The CDR3 DNA reads as TGTGCCAGCAGTTTAGTCCAGGGAGCGGGGGAGACCCAGTACTTC. The chain carries TRBV28 and TRBJ2-5, with TRBD2 identical over 7 bases. CDR1 and CDR2 (germline): MDHEN, SYDVKM. V dropped 2 bases and J dropped 5; count of bases not matched to a gene: 8. The CDR3 contains 15 residues.

This clone was counted only a few times. The chain recombines TRBV5-4 with TRBJ2-7, with a tentative D call TRBD2 (5 bases). V shed 3 bases and J shed 0 bases, with 16 bases lying between them. This CDR3 contains 16 residues. CDR1 is SGHNT, CDR2 YYREEE, per germline (reference sequence). CDR3 residues: CASSSAVARSSYEQYF. CDR3 bases: TGTGCCAGCAGCTCCGCGGTAGCGAGAAGCTCCTACGAGCAGTACTTC.

This chain's CDR3 is CATSRGDRPTNEKLFF. The CDR3 DNA reads TGTGCCACCAGCAGAGGGGACAGACCAACTAATGAAAAACTGTTTTTT. The rearrangement links TRBV15 to TRBJ1-4, with 7 bases lining up with TRBD1. Per germline, CDR1 LNHNV and CDR2 YYDKDF (reference sequence). CDR3 length: 16 amino acids. V was clipped by 1 base and J by 0 bases; unmatched bases: 2. The entire variable domain, with the rest obtained from reference TRBV15 and TRBJ1-4, is as follows: DAMVIQNPRYQVTQFGKPVTLSCSQTLNHNVMYWYQQKSSQAPKLLFHYYDKDFNNEADTPDNFQSRRPNTSFCFLDIRSPGLGDTAMYLCATSRGDRPTNEKLFFGSGTQLSVL.

This clone was detected a few times. The chain joins TRBV20-1 to TRBJ1-1; no definite D call. V gave up 3 bases and J gave up 8 bases, with 10 bases separating them. Germline-derived CDR1 and CDR2 are DFQATT and SNEGSKA (reference sequence). The CDR3 has 11 amino acids. CDR3 coding DNA: TGCAGTGCTAGTGACTACCCCGAAGCTTTCTTT. Translated, it gives CSASDYPEAFF.

This clone showed up just a few times. This chain connects TRBV5-4 to TRBJ2-7, with a tentative D call TRBD1 (6 bases). CDR1 SGHNT and CDR2 YYREEE come from the germline V gene (reference sequence). The V and J ends lost 4 bases and 0 bases respectively, with 14 bases between them. CDR3 length: 15 residues. In DNA, the CDR3 is TGTGCCAGCAGCCAACCTGGGGGCACCTCCTACGAGCAGTACTTC. It encodes CASSQPGGTSYEQYF.

V usage is TRBV19 and J usage is TRBJ1-5; 9 nucleotides agree with TRBD1. V trimming: 4 bases; J trimming: 2 bases; junction bases outside the gene matches: 3. This CDR3 contains 15 residues. Germline V gene lookup returns CDR1 LNHDA and CDR2 SQIVND (reference sequence). This CDR3 reads CASSSRDRGNQPQHF. CDR3 coding DNA: TGTGCCAGTAGTAGCCGGGACAGGGGCAATCAGCCCCAGCATTTT.

This clone was recorded a few times. CDR3 nucleotide sequence: TGCGCCAGCAGCTGGGACAGGGGCGGAGAGACCCAGTACTTC. Residues: CASSWDRGGETQYF. The genes are TRBV5-1 and TRBJ2-5; TRBD1 agrees at 10 bases. Germline lookup yields CDR1 SGHRS and CDR2 YFSETQ. The CDR3 spans 14 residues. Trimming took 3 bases from V and 4 from J; bases not matched to a gene: 3. Combining the CDR3 with reference TRBV5-1 and TRBJ2-5 gives the whole variable domain KAGVTQTPRYLIKTRGQQVTLSCSPISGHRSVSWYQQTPGQGLQFLFEYFSETQRNKGNFPGRFSGRQFSNSRSEMNVSTLELGDSALYLCASSWDRGGETQYFGPGTRLLVL.

J is TRBJ2-1 and V is TRBV4-1; 8 bases match TRBD2. V lost 0 bases to trimming and J lost 5 bases; unmatched junction nucleotides: 9. The length of the CDR3 is 17 residues. Germline CDR1 is MGHRA and CDR2 is YSYEKL. This chain's CDR3 is CASSQEEEREYDNEQFF. CDR3 coding DNA: TGCGCCAGCAGCCAAGAGGAGGAGCGGGAGTATGACAATGAGCAGTTCTTC.

In nucleotides, the CDR3 is TGTGCCTGGAGGCGGGGGCCAGGGCAGCCCCAGCATTTT. This gives the protein CAWRRGPGQPQHF. The V and J genes are TRBV30 and TRBJ1-5, with D perhaps matching TRBD1 (6 bases). Trimming left V 3 bases short and J 7 bases short, with 13 bases between. The germline gives CDR1 GTSNPN, CDR2 SVGIG (reference sequence). The CDR3 spans 13 residues.

About this clone itself: This specimen includes other DNA sequences encoding the same CDR3. Here the CDR3 DNA reads TGTGCCAGCAGTGAACTTTCGAGTAGCGGCTCCTACAATGAGCAGTTCTTC. Encoded protein: CASSELSSSGSYNEQFF. The chain uses TRBV2 and TRBJ2-1; weak D call: TRBD2 (6 bases). Germline-derived CDR1 and CDR2 are SNHLY and FYNNEI. This CDR3 is 17 amino acids long. Trimming left V 2 bases short and J 0 bases short, with 14 bases between.

This clone has only a few counts. This chain links TRBV6-6 with TRBJ1-2; 9 positions match TRBD1. The CDR3 is 16 residues long. The V gene end was trimmed by 7 bases and the J gene end by 3 bases; junction bases not matched to a gene: 12. CDR1 MNHNY and CDR2 SVGAGI come from the germline V gene (reference sequence). CDR3 region: CASTPTGGRGDYGYTF. The CDR3 DNA reads as TGTGCCAGCACTCCGACAGGGGGACGAGGCGACTATGGCTACACCTTC.

V and J are TRBV30 and TRBJ1-3; unclear D gene. The CDR3 is made up of 15 amino acids. V lost 0 bases and J 0 bases, leaving 9 bases between the germline ends. Germline V CDR1 and CDR2: GTSNPN, SVGIG (reference sequence). The CDR3 reads CAWSVKESSGNTIYF. Here the CDR3 DNA reads TGTGCCTGGAGTGTAAAAGAGAGCTCTGGAAACACCATATATTTT.

The chain has TRBV5-4 and TRBJ2-3, with D maybe TRBD1 (5 bases). There are 15 residues in the CDR3. V shed 3 bases and J shed 4 bases, with 15 bases lying between them. Germline V gene data show CDR1 as SGHNT and CDR2 as YYREEE (reference sequence). This CDR3 is CASSSVGQGADTQYF. The CDR3 DNA is TGTGCCAGCAGCTCGGTCGGCCAGGGCGCAGATACGCAGTATTTT.